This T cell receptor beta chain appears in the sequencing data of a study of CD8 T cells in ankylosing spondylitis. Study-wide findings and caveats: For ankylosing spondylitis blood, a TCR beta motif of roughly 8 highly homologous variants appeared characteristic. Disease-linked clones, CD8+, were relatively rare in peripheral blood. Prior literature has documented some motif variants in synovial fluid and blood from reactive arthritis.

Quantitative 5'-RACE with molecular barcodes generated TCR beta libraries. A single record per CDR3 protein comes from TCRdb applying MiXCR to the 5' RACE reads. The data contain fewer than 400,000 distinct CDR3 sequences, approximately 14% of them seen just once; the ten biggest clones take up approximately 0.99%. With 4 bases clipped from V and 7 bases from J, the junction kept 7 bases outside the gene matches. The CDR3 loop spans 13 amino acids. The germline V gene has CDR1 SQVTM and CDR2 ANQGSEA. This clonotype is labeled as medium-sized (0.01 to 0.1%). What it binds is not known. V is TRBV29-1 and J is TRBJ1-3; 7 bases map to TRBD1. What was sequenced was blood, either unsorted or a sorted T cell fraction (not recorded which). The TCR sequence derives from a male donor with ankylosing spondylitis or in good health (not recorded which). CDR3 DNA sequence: TGCAGCGTTGGACAGGGAAACGGGAACACCATATATTTT. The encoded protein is CSVGQGNGNTIYF.